The 21 T cell receptor beta chains listed next were all sequenced from one sample in a study of neurological immune-mediated disorders. Each CDR3 protein gets one entry after TCRdb re-called the 5' RACE reads with MiXCR. Of some 45,000 distinct CDR3 sequences detected, 13% appear once; the ten largest clones hold roughly 4.5%. Time point reported: longitudinal time-point 2. The sample was PBMCs. The receptors originated from a male donor with HTLV-1-associated myelopathy (HAM/TSP).

This clonotype came up many times. The chain links TRBV12-3 or TRBV12-4 to TRBJ2-1; 12 bases are a match to TRBD2. This CDR3 comprises 15 residues. Trimming took 6 bases from V and 9 from J; bases not matched to a gene: 9. The CDR3 DNA reads TGTGCCAGCAGGGGCCTAGCGGGGGGGCACGGTGAGCAGTTCTTC. As protein: CASRGLAGGHGEQFF.

Many counts were recorded for this clonotype. V usage is TRBV20-1 and J usage is TRBJ2-3, with D perhaps matching TRBD1 (5 bases). The V gene lost 6 bases and the J gene lost 4 bases, with 11 bases spanning the gap. The CDR3 sequence is 12 residues long. Germline loops: CDR1 DFQATT, CDR2 SNEGSKA (reference sequence). CDR3 nucleotide sequence: TGCAGTGCGTCGGCAGGGCCAGATACGCAGTATTTT. Its translation is CSASAGPDTQYF.

This clonotype was observed at least ten times. The chain recombines TRBV20-1 with TRBJ2-1; 9 bases agree with TRBD2. Losses at the gene ends were 6 bases for V and 5 bases for J; bases not matched to a gene: 14. The CDR3 totals 16 residues. Germline CDR1 is DFQATT and CDR2 is SNEGSKA (reference sequence). CDR3 nucleotide sequence: TGCAGTGCGGACACATCGAGCGGGGGGCCCAACAATGAGCAGTTCTTC. It is translated as CSADTSSGGPNNEQFF.

This clonotype was seen many times. The rearrangement uses TRBV7-2 and TRBJ1-3; 7 bases align to TRBD1. This CDR3 is 16 amino acids long. Germline CDR1 SGHTA, CDR2 FQGNSA. J was trimmed by 4 bases and V by 1 base; bases with no gene match: 7. The CDR3 DNA is TGTGCCAGCAGCTTAGGAACAGGGGTAGGCGGAAACACCATATATTTT. It encodes CASSLGTGVGGNTIYF.

This clonotype showed up many times. The CDR3 protein is CSVSLNTGELFF. The CDR3 nucleotides read TGCAGCGTTTCCCTAAACACCGGGGAGCTGTTTTTT. J is TRBJ2-2 and V is TRBV29-1; D is unclear. This CDR3 is 12 amino acids long. Germline CDR1 is SQVTM and CDR2 is ANQGSEA. Trimming left V 5 bases short and J 2 bases short, with 6 bases between.

This clonotype has a count of ten or more. The chain couples TRBV20-1 to TRBJ2-7, with D possibly TRBD2 on 5 matching bases. CDR1 and CDR2 from the germline V gene are DFQATT and SNEGSKA (reference sequence). Trimming removed 0 bases at V and 2 bases at J, with 20 bases between. The CDR3 is 17 residues long. Written as DNA, the CDR3 is TGCAGTGCTAGAGATCCTGGCTTGGGGTCGGGAACCTACGAGCAGTACTTC. Protein: CSARDPGLGSGTYEQYF.

This clonotype was observed a handful of times. The CDR3 DNA is TGTGCCAGCAGCTTGAGAATAGGGGAGCTGTTTTTT. Residues: CASSLRIGELFF. This chain uses TRBV7-2 with TRBJ2-2; D not resolved. This CDR3 is 12 amino acids long. The ends were cut back, 3 bases at V and 8 bases at J, with 7 bases in the middle. Germline CDR1 is SGHTA and CDR2 is FQGNSA.

This clonotype has ten or more counts. A read error may explain this, as a much larger clone is one base away. The chain joins TRBV7-8 to TRBJ2-1; a weak D match, TRBD1 (6 bases). This CDR3 contains 14 residues. The germline V and J ends were trimmed by 7 bases and 10 bases, with 20 bases remaining between them. CDR1 and CDR2 (germline): SGHVS, FQNEAQ. The CDR3 loop reads CASNFRDTLSEQFF. CDR3 in DNA: TGTGCCAGCAACTTTCGGGACACACTCAGCGAGCAGTTCTTC.

This clonotype was seen many times. J is TRBJ2-5 and V is TRBV13, with D uncertain. Germline-derived CDR1 and CDR2 are PRHDT and FYEKMQ (reference sequence). This CDR3 contains 13 residues. With 3 bases removed from V and 8 bases from J, the gap between germline ends came to 13 bases. The CDR3 bases are TGTGCCAGCAGCTTCGTCTCGGCGGAAACCCAGTACTTC. Amino acid sequence: CASSFVSAETQYF.

This clonotype was recorded many times. The rearrangement links TRBV5-1 to TRBJ1-5, with D tentatively TRBD1 (5 bases). There are 15 residues in the CDR3. The V gene lost 0 bases and the J gene lost 4 bases, with 11 bases spanning the gap. From germline, CDR1 is SGHRS and CDR2 YFSETQ. The CDR3 is CASSLGDWENQPQHF. The CDR3 nucleotides read TGCGCCAGCAGCTTGGGGGACTGGGAAAATCAGCCCCAGCATTTT.

Ten or more counts support this clonotype. The chain carries TRBV5-6 and TRBJ2-3; tentatively, D is TRBD2 (5 bases). From germline, CDR1 is SGHDT and CDR2 YYEEEE. Trimming removed 3 bases from V and 5 bases from J, with 10 bases in between. There are 13 residues in the CDR3. Written as DNA, the CDR3 is TGTGCCAGCAGCTCCCTCCGGGGAGATACGCAGTATTTT. Translating gives CASSSLRGDTQYF.

This clonotype was observed at least ten times. This chain links TRBV6-6 with TRBJ1-5; D gene ambiguous. Trimming left V 0 bases short and J 4 bases short, with 19 bases between. The CDR3 is 18 amino acids. Germline V gives CDR1 MNHNY, CDR2 SVGAGI (reference sequence). The CDR3 reads CASSYSTGWSYRNQPQHF. Written as DNA, the CDR3 is TGTGCCAGCAGTTACTCGACCGGGTGGTCATATAGAAATCAGCCCCAGCATTTT.

This clonotype was picked up one time. V is TRBV28 and J is TRBJ1-1; maybe TRBD1 (5 bases). Trimming removed 5 bases at V and 10 bases at J, with 14 bases between. From germline, CDR1 is MDHEN and CDR2 SYDVKM. This CDR3 contains 12 residues. The DNA for the CDR3 is TGTGCCAGCAGTCCCCGCCGGGGGGGAGCTTTCTTT. As protein: CASSPRRGGAFF.

This clonotype has ten or more counts. This chain connects TRBV29-1 to TRBJ2-3, with D perhaps being TRBD1 or TRBD2 (6 bases each). CDR3 length equals 15 residues. The germline V and J ends were trimmed by 4 bases and 4 bases, with 18 bases remaining between them. Germline V gene sequence: CDR1 SQVTM, CDR2 ANQGSEA. The CDR3 spells CSVGERGGTADTQYF. CDR3 in DNA: TGCAGCGTTGGCGAGAGAGGGGGGACGGCAGATACGCAGTATTTT.

This clonotype showed up many times. This chain uses TRBV6-5 with TRBJ2-7, with 9 positions matching TRBD1. This CDR3 spans 14 amino acids. The ends lost 5 bases at V and 6 bases at J; junction bases unmatched: 8. The germline V gene has CDR1 MNHEY and CDR2 SVGAGI. CDR3: CASSKTGTGFEQYF. The CDR3 DNA is TGTGCCAGCAGTAAAACCGGGACAGGGTTCGAGCAGTACTTC.

This clonotype was counted at least ten times. The chain employs TRBV5-1 and TRBJ1-1, with TRBD1 identical over 10 bases. The CDR3 has 17 residues. Per the germline V gene, CDR1 is SGHRS and CDR2 is YFSETQ. V lost 0 bases to trimming and J lost 6 bases; unmatched junction nucleotides: 11. CDR3 in DNA: TGCGCCAGCAGCTTGGGGCCTCAGACAGGGGGCGTCGCTGAAGCTTTCTTT. As protein: CASSLGPQTGGVAEAFF.

Ten or more counts support this clonotype. The rearrangement joins TRBV5-1 to TRBJ2-7; 10 positions match TRBD1. This CDR3 has 16 residues. Germline V gene lookup returns CDR1 SGHRS and CDR2 YFSETQ. V was pared by 6 bases and J by 2 bases, with 11 bases of the junction left unmatched. The CDR3 DNA reads TGCGCCAGCACCAAAGCCCCCGGGACAGGGGCCTACGAGCAGTACTTC. It encodes CASTKAPGTGAYEQYF.

This clonotype has only a few counts. V usage is TRBV2 and J usage is TRBJ2-1, with D uncertain. The CDR3 is 12 amino acids. V lost 7 bases and J 1 base, leaving 5 bases between the germline ends. CDR1 is SNHLY, CDR2 FYNNEI, per germline. The CDR3 coding sequence is TGTGCCAGCAAAACATCCTACAATGAGCAGTTCTTC. Residues: CASKTSYNEQFF.

This clonotype was seen repeatedly, ten times or more. The CDR3 sequence: CASSQPGEAYNEQFF. CDR3 in DNA: TGTGCCAGCAGCCAACCTGGGGAGGCCTACAATGAGCAGTTCTTC. V and J are TRBV4-2 and TRBJ2-1, with D perhaps matching TRBD2 (6 bases). The V gene lost 2 bases and the J gene lost 2 bases, with 10 bases spanning the gap. Germline CDR1 and CDR2: LGHNA and YNFKEQ. The CDR3 sequence is 15 residues long.

The table lists this clonotype with many counts. CDR3: CSPVGGGTQYF. The DNA of the CDR3 is TGCAGTCCAGTCGGAGGGGGGACCCAGTACTTC. The V call is TRBV20-1, the J call TRBJ2-5; D may be TRBD1 or TRBD2 (6 bases each). The germline V gene has CDR1 DFQATT and CDR2 SNEGSKA (reference sequence). The CDR3 length is 11 residues. Between the trimmed V and J ends, which lost 8 bases and 7 bases, there was a span of 14 bases.

This clonotype came up many times. The gene calls are TRBV15 and TRBJ2-2; D is unclear. This CDR3 is built from 15 residues. Germline V gives CDR1 LNHNV, CDR2 YYDKDF (reference sequence). Trimming left V 0 bases short and J 3 bases short, with 8 bases between. CDR3 sequence: CATSRDGVDTGELFF. The CDR3 DNA is TGTGCCACCAGCAGAGATGGTGTCGACACCGGGGAGCTGTTTTTT.